These 11 T cell receptor beta chains originate from one sample sequenced in a study of response to subunit inactivated influenza vaccine. TCRdb independently ran MiXCR on the RT-PCR reads; one entry per CDR3 protein. Among around 490,000 distinct CDR3 sequences listed, 6.5% to 8% were seen once. The specimen comprised PBMCs from blood, sampled roughly 24 months after vaccination. These receptors were taken from a man between 50 and 69 years old who received an inactivated influenza vaccine.

V and J are TRBV27 and TRBJ1-5; 12 nucleotides line up with TRBD1. With V trimmed by 3 bases and J by 2 bases, 11 bases remained unmatched. Germline CDR1 MNHEY, CDR2 SMNVEV (reference sequence). The CDR3 runs to 19 residues. Here the CDR3 DNA reads TGTGCCAGCAGTTTTAGGGAGGGACAGGGGGCTCGGGGCAATCAGCCCCAGCATTTT. Translating it yields CASSFREGQGARGNQPQHF.

This clonotype showed up many times. V is TRBV12-3 or TRBV12-4 and J is TRBJ2-1; TRBD1 matches at 7 bases. This CDR3 has 13 amino acids. Trimming took 8 bases from V and 10 from J; bases not matched to a gene: 11. DNA of the CDR3: TGTGCCAGCGGAAGATACAGGGGCGGCGAGCAGTTCTTC. Its protein is CASGRYRGGEQFF.

This clonotype was observed at least ten times. This chain uses TRBV3-1 with TRBJ1-1; maybe TRBD1 (6 bases). CDR3 length equals 16 residues. Trimming removed 4 bases from V and 0 bases from J, with 15 bases in between. CDR1 and CDR2 from the germline V gene are LGHDT and YNNKEL (reference sequence). The CDR3 coding sequence is TGTGCCAGCAGCCGAGGACAGAATCTCTTGAACACTGAAGCTTTCTTT. This gives the protein CASSRGQNLLNTEAFF.

This clonotype is a singleton in its sample. The chain links TRBV11-3 to TRBJ2-1, with D uncertain. In germline, CDR1 is SGHNT, CDR2 YENEEA. V was trimmed by 4 bases and J by 10 bases, leaving 11 bases between them. The CDR3 runs to 12 residues. The CDR3 region is CASSSRLGEQFF. Here the CDR3 DNA reads TGTGCCAGCAGCTCGAGGTTAGGGGAGCAGTTCTTC.

A few counts support this clonotype. The chain has TRBV20-1 and TRBJ1-2; 10 nucleotides align to TRBD1. The CDR3 is 12 residues long. The ends lost 3 bases at V and 8 bases at J; junction bases unmatched: 3. Per the germline V gene, CDR1 is DFQATT and CDR2 is SNEGSKA (reference sequence). CDR3 nucleotide sequence: TGCAGTGCTAGGACAGGGGGCGACGGCTACACCTTC. Amino acids: CSARTGGDGYTF.

The rearrangement uses TRBV5-1 and TRBJ2-2; D perhaps matches TRBD1 (6 bases). The CDR3 covers 13 residues. Trimming shortened V by 4 bases and J by 10 bases, and 14 bases separated the two germline ends. Germline V gene lookup returns CDR1 SGHRS and CDR2 YFSETQ. The CDR3 DNA is TGCGCCAGCAGCGAACAAACAGGGCAGGAGCTGTTTTTT. This encodes CASSEQTGQELFF. The complete variable domain, with remaining parts taken from reference TRBV5-1 and TRBJ2-2, reads KAGVTQTPRYLIKTRGQQVTLSCSPISGHRSVSWYQQTPGQGLQFLFEYFSETQRNKGNFPGRFSGRQFSNSRSEMNVSTLELGDSALYLCASSEQTGQELFFGEGSRLTVL.

This clonotype was observed a single time. A single base separates this from a much larger clone, so it may be a read error. V is TRBV25-1 and J is TRBJ2-7, with 9 bases lining up with TRBD1. With 8 bases clipped from V and 4 bases from J, the junction kept 9 bases outside the gene matches. CDR1 is MGHDK and CDR2 is SYGVNS in the germline V gene. CDR3 length: 14 amino acids. CDR3 region: CASPTGQGSYEQYF. As DNA, the CDR3 is TGTGCCAGCCCTACAGGACAGGGGTCATACGAGCAGTACTTC.

This clonotype was counted at least ten times. The chain links TRBV6-5 to TRBJ2-7, with TRBD1 as a possible D gene (5 bases). V was pared by 4 bases and J by 1 base, with 11 bases between. This CDR3 has 14 residues. Germline V gene sequence: CDR1 MNHEY, CDR2 SVGAGI. This CDR3 is CASSSWGGSYEQYF. In DNA form, the CDR3 reads TGTGCCAGCAGTTCCTGGGGCGGATCCTACGAGCAGTACTTC.

The rearrangement links TRBV6-2 or TRBV6-3 to TRBJ2-2; 11 nucleotides align to TRBD2. The CDR3 contains 21 residues. V shed 0 bases, J shed 1 base, and the junction held 13 bases outside the gene matches. CDR1 and CDR2 from the germline V gene are MNHEY and SVGEGT. Here the CDR3 reads CASSYSKSPRLAGGNTGELFF. CDR3 DNA: TGTGCCAGCAGTTACTCTAAGTCTCCGCGTCTAGCGGGGGGGAACACCGGGGAGCTGTTTTTT.

This clonotype showed up many times. V gene TRBV7-9 combines with J gene TRBJ1-2; unclear D gene. V was shortened by 4 bases and J by 2 bases, with 8 bases between the two germline ends. This CDR3 region has 13 residues. CDR1 and CDR2 (germline): SEHNR, FQNEAQ (reference sequence). The CDR3 DNA follows: TGTGCCAGCAGCTCCTCAGAAAACTATGGCTACACCTTC. Translated, it gives CASSSSENYGYTF.

J is TRBJ2-1 and V is TRBV12-3 or TRBV12-4; 10 bases are a match to TRBD2. The V gene end was trimmed by 7 bases and the J gene end by 8 bases; junction bases not matched to a gene: 11. CDR3 length: 15 residues. The CDR3 spells CASTMGAGGPDEQFF. DNA for the CDR3: TGTGCCAGCACTATGGGAGCGGGAGGGCCGGATGAGCAGTTCTTC.